The sequence of this TCR beta chain was determined in a study of T cell responses to AZD1222 COVID-19 vaccine. The study's findings and limits: Baseline serostatus was positive in only 5 to 7 AZD1222 recipients. Scientists sampled the repertoires only once the peak T cell response had passed. White British donors predominated, females outnumbered males, and clonal diversity was possibly underestimated.

The method was immunoSEQ multiplex PCR; TCRdb's version includes in-frame clones alone and lacks a portion of them. The table lists roughly 99,000 clones, more than 75% of them singletons. For this clone: Its antigen is not identified.

The CDR3 totals 16 residues. Between the trimmed V and J ends, which lost 1 base and 1 base, there was a span of 12 bases. Germline V gene sequence: CDR1 SGHTA, CDR2 FQGNSA. V and J are TRBV7-2 and TRBJ2-3; D gene unclear. This TCR was recovered from an adult in good health. Sequenced material: peripheral blood, taken on day 0 of AZD1222 vaccination. The CDR3 DNA reads TGTGCCAGCAGCTTAGATGAGGTACGGGGCACAGATACGCAGTATTTT. It encodes CASSLDEVRGTDTQYF.